The sequence of this TCR beta chain was determined in a study of blood T cell repertoires in COVID-19. The overall study: There were acute and convalescent COVID-19 samples, and they came from the United States, Italy and Spain. PBMCs, B-cell-depleted T cells, or T cells were the source of the cDNA or gDNA that made up the material.

The protocol was immunoSEQ multiplex PCR, while the TCRdb copy is restricted to in-frame clones and leaves out a portion. The data contain approximately 350,000 clones, 75% to 90% of them seen just once; the ten biggest clones take up 7.1%. In Seattle, patients joined the study during active infection and were tracked longitudinally. The TCR comes from a woman aged 55-69 years with COVID-19, enrolled during active disease. Source material: peripheral blood.

CDR3 sequence (DNA): TGTGCCAGCTCACCTACTAGCTCCGGGGAGCTGTTTTTT. This encodes CASSPTSSGELFF. The chain uses TRBV18 and TRBJ2-2, with D perhaps matching TRBD2 (6 bases). The CDR3 contains 13 residues. V was cut by 3 bases and J by 6 bases, with 8 bases left in between. Germline CDR1 reads KGHSH; CDR2 reads LQKENI.